These 28 T cell receptor beta chains came from one sample sequenced in a study of molecular identifiers for immune sequencing clone quantification. TCRdb recomputed calls from the PCR reads with MiXCR, one row per CDR3 protein. This table has under 800,000 distinct CDR3 sequences, 25% appearing once. The sample was naive CD8+ T cells from blood, with Jurkat cell RNA spiked in. The subset was: FACS-sorted CD8+CD4-CCR7+CD45RA+ naive T cells. The receptors originated from a human donor in good health. Some libraries in this study had Jurkat cell RNA spiked in.

Points on this clonotype: One base away lies a much larger clone, so this may be a sequencing read error. This likely comes from a read error, as the CDR3 has no conserved phenylalanine or tryptophan at its end. The V gene is TRBV14, the J gene TRBJ2-3; D remains ambiguous. V was shortened by 1 base and J by 1 base, with 12 bases between the two germline ends. The CDR3 has 16 amino acids. Germline values: CDR1 SGHDN, CDR2 FVKESK. DNA for the CDR3: TGTGCCAGCAGCCAAGTGAGCCGGAAGCGCACAGATACGCAGTATCTT. Translation: CASSQVSRKRTDTQYL.

This clonotype came up many times. The genes are TRBV29-1 and TRBJ1-4; TRBD1 agrees at 10 bases. V trimming: 4 bases; J trimming: 11 bases; junction bases outside the gene matches: 13. The CDR3 contains 15 residues. CDR1 and CDR2 (germline): SQVTM, ANQGSEA. Here the CDR3 reads CSVATHRDRGVKLFF. The CDR3 DNA reads as TGCAGCGTTGCGACGCACCGGGACAGGGGAGTGAAACTGTTTTTT.

This clonotype was seen only a few times. The rearrangement joins TRBV3-1 to TRBJ2-7; no clear D. CDR3 length: 15 residues. The V gene's germline CDR1 is LGHDT and CDR2 YNNKEL (reference sequence). Trimming shortened V by 1 base and J by 2 bases, and 12 bases separated the two germline ends. CDR3 sequence: CASSQAASPTYEQYF. The CDR3 nucleotides read TGTGCCAGCAGCCAAGCGGCCAGTCCTACCTACGAGCAGTACTTC.

Remarks on this clonotype: A junction boundary mismatches the germline segment, possibly from a read error. This rearrangement joins TRBV20-1 to TRBJ2-1, with 7 bases identical to TRBD2. CDR1 and CDR2 (germline): DFQATT, SNEGSKA (reference sequence). The length of the CDR3 is 15 residues. CDR3 residues: CSARDQRGAYNEQSF. CDR3 nucleotide sequence: TGCAGTGCTAGAGATCAGCGGGGAGCATACAATGAGCAGTCCTTC.

Concerning this clonotype: The CDR3 ends on some other residue instead of the conserved phenylalanine or tryptophan, so this is likely a read error. This chain connects TRBV13 to TRBJ1-1, with D hard to call. Germline lookup yields CDR1 PRHDT and CDR2 FYEKMQ (reference sequence). The CDR3 loop spans 13 amino acids. Trimming removed 1 base at V and 8 bases at J, with 11 bases between. The CDR3 sequence is CASSLAARIEAFV. The CDR3 nucleotides read TGTGCCAGCAGCTTAGCGGCGCGAATAGAAGCTTTCGTT.

The chain links TRBV4-1 to TRBJ2-7; the match to TRBD2 covers 10 bases. Germline CDR1 reads MGHRA; CDR2 reads YSYEKL. The CDR3 spans 14 residues. V lost 2 bases to trimming and J lost 2 bases; unmatched junction nucleotides: 0. CDR3 amino acids: CASSQTSGAYEQYF. For the CDR3, the DNA is TGCGCCAGCAGCCAAACTAGCGGGGCCTACGAGCAGTACTTC.

V is TRBV4-3 and J is TRBJ2-6; D is unclear. V was trimmed by 4 bases and J by 3 bases, leaving 10 bases between them. The CDR3 spans 15 residues. The germline V gene has CDR1 LGHNA and CDR2 YSLEER. This CDR3 is CASSPERIGANVLTF. The DNA for the CDR3 is TGCGCCAGCAGCCCGGAGAGGATTGGGGCCAACGTCCTGACTTTC.

Concerning this clonotype: Since a much larger clone is just one base distant, this may be a read error. The chain has TRBV7-9 and TRBJ2-6; D is perhaps TRBD2 (5 bases). Germline lookup yields CDR1 SEHNR and CDR2 FQNEAQ (reference sequence). The CDR3 sequence is 17 residues long. The V and J ends lost 5 bases and 0 bases respectively, with 14 bases between them. CDR3 amino acids: CASSPQDGLSGANVLTF. The CDR3 DNA reads as TGTGCCAGCAGCCCCCAGGACGGACTCTCTGGGGCCAACGTCCTGACTTTC.

Many counts were recorded for this clonotype. This sequence joins TRBV12-3 or TRBV12-4 and TRBJ2-5, with D unclear. V lost 2 bases to trimming and J lost 1 base, with 8 bases between them. The CDR3 covers 14 residues. The CDR3 here is CASSLLQSQETQYF. The CDR3 DNA is TGTGCCAGCAGTTTATTACAGAGCCAAGAGACCCAGTACTTC.

This clonotype was recorded a few times. The chain recombines TRBV19 with TRBJ1-2, with a possible D match to TRBD1 (6 bases). CDR1 and CDR2 from the germline V gene are LNHDA and SQIVND (reference sequence). Trimming removed 8 bases at V and 5 bases at J, with 18 bases between. The CDR3 is 14 residues long. DNA for the CDR3: TGTGCCAGTTCACCATCCGGGACAACTTATGGCTACACCTTC. Protein product: CASSPSGTTYGYTF. The whole variable domain, remainder taken from reference TRBV19 and TRBJ1-2, is DGGITQSPKYLFRKEGQNVTLSCEQNLNHDAMYWYRQDPGQGLRLIYYSQIVNDFQKGDIAEGYSVSREKKESFPLTVTSAQKNPTAFYLCASSPSGTTYGYTFGSGTRLTVV.

The chain combines TRBV21-1 with TRBJ2-7; the listed D gene, TRBD1, was not tested against the DNA. TRBV21-1 is noted as a pseudogene. CDR3 size: 15 residues. CDR3 loop: CASSKVRQGAYEQYF. Here the CDR3 DNA reads TGTGCCAGCAGCAAAGTACGGCAGGGGGCTTACGAGCAGTACTTC.

This clonotype was seen many times. V gene TRBV6-6 combines with J gene TRBJ1-2, with D tentatively TRBD1 (5 bases). The CDR3 is 17 residues long. Trimming pared 2 bases from V and 7 bases from J, leaving 23 bases between. Per the germline V gene, CDR1 is MNHNY and CDR2 is SVGAGI (reference sequence). The CDR3 loop is CASSYANPLMTAPGYTF. The CDR3 nucleotides read TGTGCCAGCAGTTACGCGAACCCACTTATGACAGCCCCTGGCTACACCTTC.

This clonotype was seen just once. A much larger clone sits a single nucleotide away, making a read error possible. This rearrangement joins TRBV20-1 to TRBJ1-5, with D possibly TRBD1 on 5 matching bases. Trimming pared 4 bases from V and 2 bases from J, leaving 18 bases between. CDR3 length: 16 residues. The germline gives CDR1 DFQATT, CDR2 SNEGSKA (reference sequence). The CDR3 nucleotides read TGCAGTGCTACACCCGGACGGGGGAGTGGCAATCAGCCCCAGCATTTT. Its protein product is CSATPGRGSGNQPQHF.

This clonotype showed up many times. The chain carries TRBV19 and TRBJ2-3; D might be TRBD2 (6 bases). Trimming took 1 base from V and 3 from J, leaving 14 bases between them. This CDR3 spans 16 amino acids. CDR1 and CDR2 (germline): LNHDA, SQIVND (reference sequence). DNA of the CDR3: TGTGCCAGTAGTATAGGGATTAGCGGATCAACAGATACGCAGTATTTT. Encoded protein: CASSIGISGSTDTQYF.

The chain is built from TRBV27 and TRBJ2-2; 8 nucleotides match TRBD1. From germline, CDR1 is MNHEY and CDR2 SMNVEV (reference sequence). The CDR3 contains 15 residues. The V and J ends lost 6 bases and 11 bases, in that order; junction bases with no gene match: 14. DNA of the CDR3: TGTGCCAGCAGGGCAGGGGGGACAGGCCTCGGCGAGCTGTTTTTT. Its translation is CASRAGGTGLGELFF.

This clonotype was seen at least ten times. This rearrangement joins TRBV19 to TRBJ2-7; 8 nucleotides align to TRBD1. V trimming: 8 bases; J trimming: 5 bases; junction bases outside the gene matches: 14. Germline assignment: CDR1 LNHDA and CDR2 SQIVND (reference sequence). The CDR3 runs 15 residues. CDR3 sequence: CASSTAQGDKHEQYF. CDR3 DNA sequence: TGTGCCAGTTCCACAGCACAGGGGGATAAGCACGAGCAGTACTTC.

This clonotype showed up many times. V gene TRBV2 combines with J gene TRBJ2-5; 8 bases fit TRBD1. Losses at the gene ends were 10 bases for V and 1 base for J; bases not matched to a gene: 5. CDR1 SNHLY and CDR2 FYNNEI come from the germline V gene. The CDR3 has 13 amino acids. The CDR3 spells CATRDRLQETQYF. The CDR3 DNA reads TGTGCCACCCGGGACAGGCTCCAAGAGACCCAGTACTTC.

This clonotype has only a few counts. This sequence joins TRBV7-6 and TRBJ2-7; maybe TRBD2 (6 bases). The CDR3 spans 16 residues. Germline CDR1 reads SGHVS; CDR2 reads FNYEAQ. V gave up 5 bases and J gave up 2 bases, with 19 bases separating them. The CDR3 DNA is TGTGCCAGCAGCCCATCACACGTGGAGGGGACCTACGAGCAGTACTTC. It yields the protein CASSPSHVEGTYEQYF.

In its sample, this clonotype was seen many times. This chain uses TRBV25-1 with TRBJ2-7; D may correspond to TRBD1 or TRBD2 (5 bases each). Trimming took 3 bases from V and 6 from J, leaving 18 bases between them. The CDR3 is 15 residues long. Looked up from germline, CDR1 is MGHDK and CDR2 is SYGVNS. The CDR3 reads CASSDPTGKGLEQYF. The CDR3 coding sequence is TGTGCCAGCAGTGACCCCACCGGGAAGGGGCTCGAGCAGTACTTC.

V usage is TRBV5-6 and J usage is TRBJ2-7; D gene unclear. Germline loops: CDR1 SGHDT, CDR2 YYEEEE. The CDR3 has 16 residues. The V gene lost 0 bases and the J gene lost 5 bases, with 18 bases spanning the gap. CDR3 coding DNA: TGTGCCAGCAGCTTGGGGACGGCGTTTTATGTCCACGAGCAGTACTTC. Translation gives CASSLGTAFYVHEQYF. Combining the CDR3 with reference TRBV5-6 and TRBJ2-7 gives the whole variable domain DAGVTQSPTHLIKTRGQQVTLRCSPKSGHDTVSWYQQALGQGPQFIFQYYEEEERQRGNFPDRFSGHQFPNYSSELNVNALLLGDSALYLCASSLGTAFYVHEQYFGPGTRLTVT.

Regarding this clonotype: The junction departs from the called germline gene at one end, perhaps through a read error. The rearrangement uses TRBV4-2 and TRBJ1-2; D is unresolved. Germline V lookup: CDR1 LGHNA, CDR2 YNFKEQ. The CDR3 runs 13 residues. The CDR3: CASCQERVVGYTF. In DNA form, the CDR3 reads TGTGCCAGCTGCCAAGAGAGGGTAGTCGGCTACACCTTC.

Points on this clonotype: It is likely a read error, because the conserved phenylalanine at the end of the CDR3 is missing. The genes are TRBV6-2 or TRBV6-3 and TRBJ1-2; D is unclear. CDR3 length equals 13 residues. Germline loops: CDR1 MNHEY, CDR2 SVGEGT. CDR3 loop: CASNYGANYGYTY. The DNA of the CDR3 is TGTGCCAGCAATTACGGGGCTAACTATGGCTACACCTAC.

The chain uses TRBV28 and TRBJ2-7; D not certain. CDR3 length: 14 residues. Per germline, CDR1 MDHEN and CDR2 SYDVKM. Trimming took off 8 bases at V and 9 bases at J, with 23 bases between the two ends. This chain's CDR3 is CASQDTATLRGQYF. The CDR3, as DNA: TGTGCCAGCCAAGACACTGCCACCCTACGTGGGCAGTACTTC.

V is TRBV7-9 and J is TRBJ2-7; TRBD1 aligns across 7 bases. The CDR3 sequence is 15 residues long. Unmatched junction bases numbered 10, after V lost 5 bases and J lost 3 bases. The germline CDR1 and CDR2 sequences are SEHNR and FQNEAQ (reference sequence). The CDR3 sequence: CASSPGGTGNYEQYF. DNA of the CDR3: TGTGCCAGCAGCCCAGGGGGTACGGGTAACTACGAGCAGTACTTC.

The chain links TRBV28 to TRBJ2-7; either TRBD1 or TRBD2 may fit D (6 bases each). Deletions cut 5 bases from V and 3 bases from J, with 17 bases between. The CDR3 is made up of 15 amino acids. Germline CDR1 is MDHEN and CDR2 is SYDVKM. This chain's CDR3 is CASSDPGHGGYEQYF. The CDR3, as DNA: TGTGCCAGCAGTGACCCGGGACACGGGGGCTACGAGCAGTACTTC.

This clonotype has a count of ten or more. The genes are TRBV6-5 and TRBJ2-5; D is unclear. The germline V gene has CDR1 MNHEY and CDR2 SVGAGI. The CDR3 is made up of 15 amino acids. V gave up 2 bases and J gave up 4 bases, with 14 bases separating them. CDR3 protein: CASSYPQEGRETQYF. The CDR3 nucleotides read TGTGCCAGCAGTTACCCACAAGAAGGACGAGAGACCCAGTACTTC.

As for this clonotype: At one end the junction does not follow the germline gene, possibly because of a read error. The gene calls are TRBV11-3 and TRBJ2-7; no firm D call. Germline V lookup: CDR1 SGHNT, CDR2 YENEEA. CDR3 length: 13 amino acids. The CDR3 DNA sequence: TGTGCCAGCAGCTTAGATTATACCTACGGGCAGTACTTC. It is translated as CASSLDYTYGQYF.

The CDR3 DNA follows: TGCAGTGCTCACACACAAAGCAACTATGGCTACACCTTC. It translates to CSAHTQSNYGYTF. The chain employs TRBV20-1 and TRBJ1-2; unclear D gene. The CDR3 contains 13 residues. Looked up from germline, CDR1 is DFQATT and CDR2 is SNEGSKA (reference sequence). V gave up 5 bases and J gave up 2 bases, with 12 bases separating them.